The clone carrying this T cell receptor beta chain was found a few times. Its antigen remains unknown. The amount of total RNA extracted per sample was at least 5.5 micrograms. This record comes from a study of blood T cells in healthy people across ages. Study-wide findings and caveats: The donors' CMV status was not determined, possibly confounding changes in expanded clonotypes.

Combining a sample-barcoded 5' primer with a J-beta primer mix, a second PCR ran for roughly 7 to 11 cycles. Each cDNA molecule was tagged by a template-switch adaptor that had 12 random nucleotides. Using its own MiXCR run on the 5' RACE reads, TCRdb lists one record per CDR3 protein. The table includes about 780,000 distinct CDR3 sequences, roughly 25% detected once. Germline CDR1 is MGHDK and CDR2 is SYGVNS. V lost 8 bases to trimming and J lost 4 bases, with 11 bases between them. The CDR3 is 12 residues long. These data are also associated with another study on T cells of mothers and their children.

J is TRBJ1-2 and V is TRBV25-1; D remains unclear. Sequenced: blood. The sequence was obtained from a boy under 18 in good health. The CDR3 loop reads CASQEGTYGYTF. The CDR3 DNA is TGTGCCAGCCAGGAGGGCACCTATGGCTACACCTTC.